This TCR beta chain was observed in a study of regulatory T cells in long-lasting Graves disease. Per the germline V gene, CDR1 is SGHVS and CDR2 is FQNEAQ. The CDR3 length is 16 residues. Trimming took off 0 bases at V and 8 bases at J, with 16 bases between the two ends. Notes on this clonotype: Antigen unknown.

Stated time point: newly diagnosed GD, antithyroid drugs for less than 3 months. From PBMCs, RNA was extracted and then used to make the TCR library. Study observations and caveats: Patients with persistent disease shared some 2,900 public clonotypes, outpacing the roughly 1,000 shared by new patients. TRBV28, TRBJ1-2 and TRBJ2-5 emerged as the favored segments in persistent disease.

Library construction for TCR beta used iRepertoire HTBI primers and Arm-PCR of CDR3 regions. TCRdb independently ran MiXCR on the multiplex PCR reads; one entry per CDR3 protein. Among 560,000 or so distinct CDR3 sequences listed, about 15% were seen once. These data also featured in a second study, about T cells in Graves' hyperthyroidism and ophthalmopathy.

The chain joins TRBV7-8 to TRBJ1-4; D might be TRBD1 (5 bases). The sequence was collected from a man between 18 and 35 years old with Graves disease. This specimen was peripheral blood mononuclear cells (PBMCs), taken at new diagnosis, from a patient treated with antithyroid drugs. The CDR3 is CASSLAWPGKGEKLFF. In nucleotides, the CDR3 is TGTGCCAGCAGCTTAGCATGGCCAGGGAAGGGGGAAAAACTGTTTTTT.